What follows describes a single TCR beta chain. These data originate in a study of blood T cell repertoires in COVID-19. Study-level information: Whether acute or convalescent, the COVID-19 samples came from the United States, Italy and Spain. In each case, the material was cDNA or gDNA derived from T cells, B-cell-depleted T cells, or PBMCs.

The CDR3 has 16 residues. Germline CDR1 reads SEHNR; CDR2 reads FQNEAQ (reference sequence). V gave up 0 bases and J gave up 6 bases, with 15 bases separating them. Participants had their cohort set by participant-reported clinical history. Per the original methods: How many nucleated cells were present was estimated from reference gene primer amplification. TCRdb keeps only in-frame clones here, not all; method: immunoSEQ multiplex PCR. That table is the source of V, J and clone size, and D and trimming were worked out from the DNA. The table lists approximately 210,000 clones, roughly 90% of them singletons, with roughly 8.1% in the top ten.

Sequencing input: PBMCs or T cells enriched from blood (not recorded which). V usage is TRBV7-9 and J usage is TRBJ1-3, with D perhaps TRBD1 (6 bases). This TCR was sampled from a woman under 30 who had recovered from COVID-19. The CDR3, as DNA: TGTGCCAGCAGCTTAGCCAGCGGGGGGCTGCAAAACACCATATATTTT. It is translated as CASSLASGGLQNTIYF.